The rows below give T cell receptor beta chains drawn from one sample of a study of blood T cell repertoires in COVID-19. Measured with immunoSEQ multiplex PCR; TCRdb has only the in-frame clones, and not every one. The sample includes some 300,000 clones, about 87% of them seen just once. The sequencing input was peripheral blood. These receptors were taken from a man aged 65-85 years with acute or convalescent COVID-19. CDR3s include the opening cysteine and the closing phenylalanine or tryptophan. D genes are given only for firm matches. Rows may omit the clone size; those that give it use once, few, many or a size class.

clone size	D gene	V gene	J gene	CDR3 protein	CDR3 DNA
NA	NA	TRBV2	TRBJ2-1	CASRLEASQFF	TGTGCCAGCAGGTTGGAAGCGTCCCAGTTCTTC
once	NA	TRBV21-1	TRBJ1-5	CASSKGGRGSNQPQHF	TGTGCCAGCAGCAAAGGGGGAAGGGGTAGCAATCAGCCCCAGCATTTT
NA	NA	TRBV28	TRBJ1-1	CASSFLSGRGNTEAFF	TGTGCCAGCAGTTTTTTATCCGGGAGGGGGAACACTGAAGCTTTCTTT
NA	NA	TRBV5-4	TRBJ2-7	CASSLETGYEQYF	TGTGCCAGCAGCTTGGAGACAGGCTACGAGCAGTACTTC
NA	NA	TRBV25-1	TRBJ2-7	CASSEGGAKRYEQYF	TGTGCCAGCAGTGAGGGGGGGGCCAAGCGGTACGAGCAGTACTTC
NA	TRBD1	TRBV2	TRBJ1-4	CASGDNRDSALEKLFF	TGTGCCAGCGGAGACAACCGGGACAGCGCCCTTGAAAAACTGTTTTTT
NA	TRBD2	TRBV6-6	TRBJ2-1	CASSDLAGGYNEQFF	TGTGCCAGCAGTGATCTAGCGGGGGGGTACAATGAGCAGTTCTTC
once	NA	TRBV7-2	TRBJ1-3	CASSLVEMSGNTIYF	TGTGCCAGCAGCTTAGTTGAGATGTCGGGAAACACCATATATTTT
NA	NA	TRBV28	TRBJ2-1	CASSRLGQVSYNEQFF	TGTGCCAGCAGTAGACTAGGACAGGTTTCCTACAATGAGCAGTTCTTC
NA	NA	TRBV4-3	TRBJ2-1	CASSRISGNEQFF	TGCGCCAGCAGTCGGATAAGCGGGAATGAGCAGTTCTTC
NA	NA	TRBV11-1	TRBJ2-7	CASSLGSGGTYEQYF	TGTGCCAGCAGCTTAGGGTCGGGTGGAACCTACGAGCAGTACTTC
NA	NA	TRBV28	TRBJ2-7	CASSERQRYEQYF	TGTGCCAGCAGTGAGAGACAGCGCTACGAGCAGTACTTC
NA	NA	TRBV4-2	TRBJ1-2	CASSQEPSLRTASNYGYTF	TGTGCCAGCAGCCAAGAACCTAGCTTGAGGACAGCGAGTAACTATGGCTACACCTTC
NA	NA	TRBV11-2	TRBJ1-5	CASSLPGNQPQHF	TGTGCCAGCAGCTTACCGGGGAATCAGCCCCAGCATTTT
NA	NA	TRBV11-3	TRBJ2-3	CASSPGRARGTDTQYF	TGTGCCAGCAGCCCAGGACGGGCGAGGGGCACAGATACGCAGTATTTT
NA	NA	TRBV10-3	TRBJ2-5	CAISESLGAWGFTETQYF	TGTGCCATCAGTGAGTCGCTGGGGGCTTGGGGTTTTACCGAGACCCAGTACTTC
NA	NA	TRBV20-1	TRBJ2-7	CSAKLEYEQYF	TGCAGTGCTAAACTGGAGTACGAGCAGTACTTC
NA	NA	TRBV19	TRBJ2-4	CASSTQAKNIQYF	TGTGCCAGTAGTACCCAAGCCAAAAACATTCAGTACTTC
NA	NA	TRBV3-1/TRBV3-2	TRBJ1-6	CASSQVRIMGRSLHF	TGTGCCAGCAGCCAAGTAAGGATAATGGGGCGATCCCTCCACTTT
NA	TRBD1	TRBV5-1	TRBJ2-2	CASSLSTGTGITTGELFF	TGCGCCAGCAGCCTATCGACCGGGACAGGGATTACTACCGGGGAGCTGTTTTTT
NA	NA	TRBV4-1	TRBJ1-2	CASSQEGTTGYNGYTF	TGCGCCAGCAGCCAAGAGGGTACTACAGGGTACAATGGCTACACCTTC
NA	TRBD1	TRBV2	TRBJ2-7	CASRPTGVGSEQYF	TGTGCCAGCAGACCCACAGGGGTGGGATCCGAGCAGTACTTC
NA	NA	TRBV29-1	TRBJ2-2	CSVKSSFRGNTGELFF	TGCAGCGTTAAGTCCTCCTTTCGGGGGAACACCGGGGAGCTGTTTTTT
NA	NA	TRBV4-3	TRBJ2-7	CASSQEWRVSLPYEQYF	TGCGCCAGCAGCCAAGAGTGGAGAGTCTCGCTCCCCTACGAGCAGTACTTC
NA	TRBD1	TRBV3-1/TRBV3-2	TRBJ1-1	CASSQWDRAGTEAFF	TGTGCCAGCAGCCAGTGGGACAGGGCTGGGACTGAAGCTTTCTTT
NA	TRBD1	TRBV10-3	TRBJ1-1	CAIRPGGGANTEAFF	TGTGCCATCAGACCAGGGGGCGGAGCGAACACTGAAGCTTTCTTT
NA	TRBD1	TRBV6-2/TRBV6-3	TRBJ2-6	CASSYGTGVGANVLTF	TGTGCCAGCAGTTACGGGACAGGGGTTGGGGCCAACGTCCTGACTTTC
NA	NA	TRBV2	TRBJ2-4	CASSPAGEKNIQYF	TGTGCCAGCAGTCCGGCAGGGGAGAAAAACATTCAGTACTTC
NA	TRBD1	TRBV18	TRBJ1-2	CASSPGQGEHGYTF	TGTGCCAGCTCACCGGGACAGGGGGAACATGGCTACACCTTC
NA	NA	TRBV27	TRBJ2-1	CASSLVAASAYNEQFF	TGTGCCAGCAGTTTAGTAGCAGCATCGGCCTACAATGAGCAGTTCTTC
NA	TRBD1	TRBV18	TRBJ1-6	CASSPPGQAVSPLHF	TGTGCCAGCTCACCCCCGGGACAGGCGGTTTCACCCCTCCACTTT
NA	NA	TRBV7-2	TRBJ2-1	CASSLGLVMGDEQFF	TGTGCCAGCAGCTTAGGGCTCGTTATGGGCGATGAGCAGTTCTTC
NA	NA	TRBV5-6	TRBJ2-5	CASSLRDRPLETQYF	TGTGCCAGCAGCTTGCGAGACAGGCCCTTGGAGACCCAGTACTTC
NA	TRBD2	TRBV14	TRBJ2-1	CASSRSGRAYNEQFF	TGTGCCAGCAGCCGTAGCGGGAGGGCCTACAATGAGCAGTTCTTC
NA	NA	TRBV7-9	TRBJ1-6	CASSLAGGTHSPLHF	TGTGCCAGCAGCTTGGCTGGCGGGACCCATTCACCCCTCCACTTT